This T cell receptor beta chain was sequenced for a study of blood T cells in healthy people across ages. The second PCR ran about 6 to 12 cycles with a sample-barcoded 5' primer and J-beta primers. TCRdb passed the 5' RACE reads through MiXCR, listing each CDR3 protein once. The sample has about 1.4 million distinct CDR3 sequences; approximately 59% are singletons. Healthy Caucasian individuals from Russia aged roughly 6 to 95 served as donors. PBMCs numbering at least 7 million were isolated per sample. Of note for this clonotype: Antigen unknown.

The study's findings and limits: Those diversity estimates obtained from one million T cells were thought to be underestimates.

Material for sequencing was blood. The clonotype comes from a man aged 18 to 29 in good health.

The CDR3 protein is CASSVTAYEQYF. In nucleotides, the CDR3 is TGTGCCAGCAGCGTAACAGCCTACGAGCAGTACTTC. The chain links TRBV5-5 to TRBJ2-7; D remains unclear. V shed 4 bases and J shed 2 bases, with 7 bases lying between them. Germline V CDR1 and CDR2: SGHKS, YYEKEE (reference sequence). This CDR3 has 12 amino acids.